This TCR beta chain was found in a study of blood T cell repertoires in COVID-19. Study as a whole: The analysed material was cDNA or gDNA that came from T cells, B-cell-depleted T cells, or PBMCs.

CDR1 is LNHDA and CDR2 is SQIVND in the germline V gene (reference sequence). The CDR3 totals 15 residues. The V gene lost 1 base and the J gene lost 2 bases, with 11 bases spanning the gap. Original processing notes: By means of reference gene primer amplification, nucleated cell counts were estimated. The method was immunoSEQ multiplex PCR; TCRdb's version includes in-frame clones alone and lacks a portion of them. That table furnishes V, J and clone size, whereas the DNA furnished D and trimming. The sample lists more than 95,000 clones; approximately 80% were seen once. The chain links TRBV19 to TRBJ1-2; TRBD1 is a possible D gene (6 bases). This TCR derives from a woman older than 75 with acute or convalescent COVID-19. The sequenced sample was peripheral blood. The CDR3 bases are TGTGCCAGTAGTATAGGGCCAGGGGAAAACTATGGCTACACCTTC. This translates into CASSIGPGENYGYTF.